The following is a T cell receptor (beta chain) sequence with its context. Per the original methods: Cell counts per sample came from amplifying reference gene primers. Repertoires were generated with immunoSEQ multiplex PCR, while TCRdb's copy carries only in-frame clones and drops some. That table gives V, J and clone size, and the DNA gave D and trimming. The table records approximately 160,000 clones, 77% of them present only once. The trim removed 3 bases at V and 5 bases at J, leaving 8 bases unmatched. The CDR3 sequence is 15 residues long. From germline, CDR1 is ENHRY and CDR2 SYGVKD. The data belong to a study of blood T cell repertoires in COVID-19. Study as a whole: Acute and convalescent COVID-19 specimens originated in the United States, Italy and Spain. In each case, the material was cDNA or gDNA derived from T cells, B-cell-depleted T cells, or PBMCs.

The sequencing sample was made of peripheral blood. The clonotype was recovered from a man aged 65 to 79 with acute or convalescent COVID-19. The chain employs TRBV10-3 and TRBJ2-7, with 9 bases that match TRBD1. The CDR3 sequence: CAISDRGQGADEQYF. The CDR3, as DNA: TGTGCCATCAGTGACCGGGGACAGGGCGCCGACGAGCAGTACTTC.